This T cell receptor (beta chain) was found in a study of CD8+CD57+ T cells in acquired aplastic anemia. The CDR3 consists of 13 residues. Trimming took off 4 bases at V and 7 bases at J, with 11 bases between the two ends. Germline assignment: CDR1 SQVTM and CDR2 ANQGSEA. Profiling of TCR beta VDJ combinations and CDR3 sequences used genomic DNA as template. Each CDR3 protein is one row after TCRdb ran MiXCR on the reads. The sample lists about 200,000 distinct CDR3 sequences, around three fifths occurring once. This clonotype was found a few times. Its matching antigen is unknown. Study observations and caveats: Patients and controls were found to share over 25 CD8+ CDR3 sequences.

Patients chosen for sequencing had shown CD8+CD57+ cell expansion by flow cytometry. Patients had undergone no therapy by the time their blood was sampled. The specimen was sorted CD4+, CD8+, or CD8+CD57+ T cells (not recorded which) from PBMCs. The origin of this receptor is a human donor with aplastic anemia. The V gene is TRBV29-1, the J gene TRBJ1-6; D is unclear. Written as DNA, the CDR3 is TGCAGCGTTGCTTTCACGGTAAATTCACCCCTCCACTTT. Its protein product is CSVAFTVNSPLHF.